This T cell receptor (beta chain) was recorded in a study of blood T cell repertoires in COVID-19. Study-wide background: Nucleic acid was either cDNA or gDNA, and it came from T cells, B-cell-depleted T cells, or PBMCs.

The germline V and J ends were trimmed by 0 bases and 0 bases, with 12 bases remaining between them. The length of the CDR3 is 17 residues. Germline V gene data show CDR1 as LGHNA and CDR2 as YNFKEQ. Seattle's enrolled individuals joined amid active infection and were then monitored longitudinally. Profiled with immunoSEQ multiplex PCR; TCRdb holds only in-frame clones, not every one. Of 250,000 to 300,000 clones in the sample, 80% to 95% were seen once. The chain is built from TRBV4-2 and TRBJ1-3; D uncertain. The sequenced sample consisted of peripheral blood. The sequence was obtained from a woman in her twenties or thirties with COVID-19, enrolled during active disease. CDR3 sequence: CASSQERARSSGNTIYF. CDR3 in DNA: TGTGCCAGCAGCCAAGAGAGGGCAAGGAGCTCTGGAAACACCATATATTTT.